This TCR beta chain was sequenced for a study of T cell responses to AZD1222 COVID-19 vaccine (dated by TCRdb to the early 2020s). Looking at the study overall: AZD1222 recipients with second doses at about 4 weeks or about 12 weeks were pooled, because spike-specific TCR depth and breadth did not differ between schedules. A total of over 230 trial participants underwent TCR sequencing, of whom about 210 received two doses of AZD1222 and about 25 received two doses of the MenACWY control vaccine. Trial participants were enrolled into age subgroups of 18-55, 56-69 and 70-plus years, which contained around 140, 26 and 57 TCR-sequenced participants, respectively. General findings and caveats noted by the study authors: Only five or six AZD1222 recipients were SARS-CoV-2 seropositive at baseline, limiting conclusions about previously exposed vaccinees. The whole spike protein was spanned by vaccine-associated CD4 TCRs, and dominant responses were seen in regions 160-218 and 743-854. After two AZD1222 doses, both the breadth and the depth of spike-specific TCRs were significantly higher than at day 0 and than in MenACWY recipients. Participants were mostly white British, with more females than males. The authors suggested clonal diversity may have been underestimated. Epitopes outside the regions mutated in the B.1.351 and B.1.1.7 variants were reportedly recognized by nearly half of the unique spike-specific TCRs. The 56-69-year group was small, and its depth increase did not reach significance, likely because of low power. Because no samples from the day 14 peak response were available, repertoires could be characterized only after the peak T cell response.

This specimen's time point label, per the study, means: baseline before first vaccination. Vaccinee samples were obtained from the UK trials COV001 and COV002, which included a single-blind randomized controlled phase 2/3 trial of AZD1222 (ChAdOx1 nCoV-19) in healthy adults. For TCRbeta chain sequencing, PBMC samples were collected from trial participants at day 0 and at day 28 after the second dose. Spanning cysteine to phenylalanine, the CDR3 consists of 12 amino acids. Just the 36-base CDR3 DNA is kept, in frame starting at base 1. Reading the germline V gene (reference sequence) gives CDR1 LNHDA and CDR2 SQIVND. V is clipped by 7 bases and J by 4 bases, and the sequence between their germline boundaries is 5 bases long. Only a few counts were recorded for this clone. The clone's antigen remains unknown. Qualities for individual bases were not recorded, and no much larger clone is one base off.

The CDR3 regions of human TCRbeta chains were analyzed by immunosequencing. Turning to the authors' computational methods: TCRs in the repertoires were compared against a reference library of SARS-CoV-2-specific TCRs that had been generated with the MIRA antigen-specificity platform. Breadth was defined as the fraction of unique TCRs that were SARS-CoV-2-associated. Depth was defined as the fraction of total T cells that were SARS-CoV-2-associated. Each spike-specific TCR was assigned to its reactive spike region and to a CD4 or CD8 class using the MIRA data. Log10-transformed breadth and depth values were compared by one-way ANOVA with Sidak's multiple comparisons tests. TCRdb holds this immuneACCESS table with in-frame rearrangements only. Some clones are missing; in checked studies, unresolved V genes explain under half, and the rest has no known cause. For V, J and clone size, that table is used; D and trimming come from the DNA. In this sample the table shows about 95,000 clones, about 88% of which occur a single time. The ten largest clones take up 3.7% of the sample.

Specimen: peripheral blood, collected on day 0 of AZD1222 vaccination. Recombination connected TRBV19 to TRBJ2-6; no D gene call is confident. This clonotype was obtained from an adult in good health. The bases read TGTGCCAGTACGTCCGGGGCCAACGTCCTGACTTTC. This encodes CASTSGANVLTF.